These T cell receptor beta chains were read from a single sample in a study of OX40 agonist ivuxolimab in advanced cancers. Assay: immunoSEQ multiplex PCR; the TCRdb copy retains only in-frame clones and omits some. The table lists about 60,000 clones, approximately 87% of them singletons. Sequenced material: CD4+ or CD8+ T cells sorted from blood, taken in a trial of the OX40 agonist ivuxolimab. These receptors were taken from an adult with an advanced solid tumor such as melanoma, head and neck, liver or kidney cancer. Each CDR3 is given with its conserved first and last residue.

V gene: TRBV5-5; CDR3 protein: CASSLVGPRETQYF
V gene: TRBV4-3; CDR3 protein: CASSQWTSGDSYEQYF
V gene: TRBV14; CDR3 protein: CASSLGTSGDYNEQFF
V gene: TRBV18; CDR3 protein: CASSPPTGISEAFF
V gene: TRBV18; CDR3 protein: CASSPPGGNEKLFF
V gene: TRBV14; CDR3 protein: CASSPRQGDGYTF
V gene: TRBV6-5; CDR3 protein: CASSYGDRGGTEAFF
V gene: TRBV18; CDR3 protein: CASSQAYTNTEAFF
V gene: TRBV28; CDR3 protein: CASRPRGGRGYEQYF
V gene: TRBV9; CDR3 protein: CASSVTAGGETQYF
V gene: TRBV2; CDR3 protein: CASRVGLAGVLEQFF
V gene: TRBV4-3; CDR3 protein: CASSQDPRAASNEKLFF
V gene: TRBV5-1; CDR3 protein: CASSSQTGGGETQYF
V gene: TRBV7-9; CDR3 protein: CASSFGSLTQETQYF
V gene: TRBV5-5; CDR3 protein: CASSETGTVFEKLFF
V gene: TRBV5-6; CDR3 protein: CASSTGGNQPQHF
V gene: TRBV28; CDR3 protein: CASSWSPRQNSNQPQHF
V gene: TRBV6-6; CDR3 protein: CASGGLVGSYEQYF
V gene: TRBV7-8; CDR3 protein: CASSWGQGRVSYEQYF
V gene: TRBV28; CDR3 protein: CASRTGEAYEQYF
V gene: TRBV6-5; CDR3 protein: CASSYGPGVRNEQFF
V gene: TRBV5-4; CDR3 protein: CASRRGGIGATNEKLFF
V gene: TRBV7-2; CDR3 protein: CASSPTATGGANTEAFF
V gene: TRBV18; CDR3 protein: CASSPPRLALSSYNEQFF
V gene: TRBV2; CDR3 protein: CASRGASGYTGELFF
V gene: TRBV11-2; CDR3 protein: CASSPPTSGRALETQYF
V gene: TRBV7-2; CDR3 protein: CASSVRTRTSTDTQYF
V gene: TRBV6-1; CDR3 protein: CASSELNPPSSPQYF
V gene: TRBV5-1; CDR3 protein: CASSLAASGTEAFF
V gene: TRBV7-8; CDR3 protein: CASSPGTFSGNTIYF
V gene: TRBV6-5; CDR3 protein: CASSYRQGNDSPLHF